Listed below are T cell receptor beta chains from one sample, sequenced in a study of blood T cell repertoires in COVID-19. Using immunoSEQ multiplex PCR, the repertoire was profiled, and TCRdb retains in-frame clones only, with some absent. The repertoire has 25,000 to 35,000 clones, approximately 85% of them found once; the top ten carry about 9.7%. Material: peripheral blood. These receptors were taken from an older man with active COVID-19. Each CDR3 is given with its conserved first and last residue. A D gene is named only where the DNA matches it firmly. The size entry is marked missing in some rows and otherwise reads once, few, many or a size class.

clone_size: NA; j_call: TRBJ1-1; v_call: TRBV21-1; d_call: NA; cdr3_nt: TGTGCCAGCAGCATACGGGACAGGCCTAACACTGAAGCTTTCTTT; cdr3_aa: CASSIRDRPNTEAFF
clone_size: NA; j_call: TRBJ1-1; v_call: TRBV10-3; d_call: NA; cdr3_nt: TGTGCCATCAGTGAAGCTCTACGGTTGAACACTGAAGCTTTCTTT; cdr3_aa: CAISEALRLNTEAFF
clone_size: NA; j_call: TRBJ2-7; v_call: TRBV7-2; d_call: NA; cdr3_nt: TGTGCCAGCATCCCTGACAGGTCCTCCTACGAGCAGTACTTC; cdr3_aa: CASIPDRSSYEQYF
clone_size: NA; j_call: TRBJ2-5; v_call: TRBV19; d_call: TRBD1; cdr3_nt: TGTGCCAGTAGTGGAACCGGGACAGGGCCGGAGACCCAGTACTTC; cdr3_aa: CASSGTGTGPETQYF
clone_size: NA; j_call: TRBJ1-2; v_call: TRBV6-5; d_call: TRBD1; cdr3_nt: TGTGCCAGCAGTTACTCGGGGACAGGGGGCTATGGCTACACCTTC; cdr3_aa: CASSYSGTGGYGYTF
clone_size: NA; j_call: TRBJ2-1; v_call: TRBV5-4; d_call: TRBD2; cdr3_nt: TGTGCCAGCGGCCGTAGCGGGATCAATTACAATGAGCAGTTCTTC; cdr3_aa: CASGRSGINYNEQFF
clone_size: NA; j_call: TRBJ1-1; v_call: TRBV29-1; d_call: TRBD1; cdr3_nt: TGCAGCGTCAGTCTACTACAGGGGGCCGGAGAAGCTTTCTTT; cdr3_aa: CSVSLLQGAGEAFF
clone_size: few; j_call: TRBJ2-1; v_call: TRBV12-5; d_call: TRBD2; cdr3_nt: TGTGCTAGTGGTTTGGGCGGGACTAGCGGGGGGCGTGAGCAGTTCTTC; cdr3_aa: CASGLGGTSGGREQFF
clone_size: NA; j_call: TRBJ1-2; v_call: TRBV3-1/TRBV3-2; d_call: TRBD1; cdr3_nt: TGTGCCAGCAGCCAAGCCTACAGGGGGGAGAGGGCGGCCACCTTC; cdr3_aa: CASSQAYRGERAATF
clone_size: NA; j_call: TRBJ1-3; v_call: TRBV7-9; d_call: TRBD1; cdr3_nt: TGTGCCAGCAGCGTGCAGGGGGCCTCTGGAAACACCATATATTTT; cdr3_aa: CASSVQGASGNTIYF
clone_size: NA; j_call: TRBJ2-7; v_call: TRBV6-6; d_call: TRBD2; cdr3_nt: TGTGCCAGCAGTTACTCGACTAGCGGGAAGATAGGCGAGCAGTACTTC; cdr3_aa: CASSYSTSGKIGEQYF
clone_size: NA; j_call: TRBJ1-1; v_call: TRBV15; d_call: NA; cdr3_nt: TGTGCCACCAGCAGTAAATCAGGGACAACGACTTTCTTT; cdr3_aa: CATSSKSGTTTFF
clone_size: NA; j_call: TRBJ2-2; v_call: TRBV15; d_call: NA; cdr3_nt: TGTGCCACCAGCAGAGACCTAAACACCGGGGAGCTGTTTTTT; cdr3_aa: CATSRDLNTGELFF
clone_size: NA; j_call: TRBJ2-5; v_call: TRBV7-8; d_call: TRBD2; cdr3_nt: TGTGCCAGCAGCCCGACTAGCGGGGGGCACTTAGAGACCCAGTACTTC; cdr3_aa: CASSPTSGGHLETQYF
clone_size: NA; j_call: TRBJ1-1; v_call: TRBV4-1; d_call: TRBD1; cdr3_nt: TGCGCCAGCAGCCCGGACCGGGACAGGGCAACTTTCTTT; cdr3_aa: CASSPDRDRATFF
clone_size: few; j_call: TRBJ2-5; v_call: TRBV2; d_call: TRBD1; cdr3_nt: TGTGCCAGCAGTGAAGGACAGGGAATACAAGAGACCCAGTACTTC; cdr3_aa: CASSEGQGIQETQYF
clone_size: NA; j_call: TRBJ1-4; v_call: TRBV28; d_call: NA; cdr3_nt: TGTGCCAGCAGTTTGGGGCCTACCGAAAAACTGTTTTTT; cdr3_aa: CASSLGPTEKLFF
clone_size: NA; j_call: TRBJ2-2; v_call: TRBV4-1; d_call: TRBD1; cdr3_nt: TGCGCCAGCAGCCAACCGGACAGGGGGAACGGGGAGCTGTTTTTT; cdr3_aa: CASSQPDRGNGELFF
clone_size: once; j_call: TRBJ1-2; v_call: TRBV4-3; d_call: NA; cdr3_nt: TGCGCCAGCAGCCAAGATCTCGCCCGGGGCTATGGCTACACCTTC; cdr3_aa: CASSQDLARGYGYTF
clone_size: NA; j_call: TRBJ2-2; v_call: TRBV5-4; d_call: TRBD1; cdr3_nt: TGTGCCAGCAGCATGGGACAGGGGTTCGGGGAGCTGTTTTTT; cdr3_aa: CASSMGQGFGELFF
clone_size: NA; j_call: TRBJ2-2; v_call: TRBV6-6; d_call: NA; cdr3_nt: TGTGCCAGCAGTTTGCCGACAGACCTATCGACCGGGGAGCTGTTTTTT; cdr3_aa: CASSLPTDLSTGELFF
clone_size: NA; j_call: TRBJ2-7; v_call: TRBV12-3/TRBV12-4; d_call: NA; cdr3_nt: TGTGCCAGCAGTACTGGCTACGAGCAGTACTTC; cdr3_aa: CASSTGYEQYF
clone_size: NA; j_call: TRBJ2-3; v_call: TRBV6-5; d_call: TRBD2; cdr3_nt: TGTGCCAGCACACTAGCGGGGGAGACAGATACGCAGTATTTT; cdr3_aa: CASTLAGETDTQYF
clone_size: NA; j_call: TRBJ2-1; v_call: TRBV6-1; d_call: NA; cdr3_nt: TGTGCCAGCAGTGACAGGGGCCCCGGCGATGAGCAGTTCTTC; cdr3_aa: CASSDRGPGDEQFF
clone_size: NA; j_call: TRBJ1-2; v_call: TRBV5-1; d_call: TRBD1; cdr3_nt: TGCGCCAGCAGCTCAGGTGACAGGGGAGGGTATGGCTACACCTTC; cdr3_aa: CASSSGDRGGYGYTF
clone_size: NA; j_call: TRBJ1-4; v_call: TRBV5-6; d_call: TRBD1; cdr3_nt: TGTGCCAGCAGCTTACGTTATGGGACAGTGACTAATGAAAAACTGTTTTTT; cdr3_aa: CASSLRYGTVTNEKLFF
clone_size: NA; j_call: TRBJ2-5; v_call: TRBV11-3; d_call: TRBD2; cdr3_nt: TGTGCCAGCAGCCAGACTAGCGGGGGAGAGACCCAGTACTTC; cdr3_aa: CASSQTSGGETQYF
clone_size: NA; j_call: TRBJ2-5; v_call: TRBV5-4; d_call: TRBD2; cdr3_nt: TGTGCCAGCAGCTCGAAGACTAGCGGGGGTGATCAAGAGACCCAGTACTTC; cdr3_aa: CASSSKTSGGDQETQYF
clone_size: NA; j_call: TRBJ1-6; v_call: TRBV4-1; d_call: NA; cdr3_nt: TGCGCCAGCAGCTCAGGGGCCCAAAATTCACCCCTCCACTTT; cdr3_aa: CASSSGAQNSPLHF
clone_size: NA; j_call: TRBJ1-3; v_call: TRBV5-1; d_call: NA; cdr3_nt: TGCGCCAGCAGCAAGGGACAACCAGCGGGAAACACCATATATTTT; cdr3_aa: CASSKGQPAGNTIYF
clone_size: once; j_call: TRBJ2-2; v_call: TRBV12-3/TRBV12-4; d_call: NA; cdr3_nt: TGTGCCAGCAACCGGGTTGCCGGGGAGCTGTTTTTT; cdr3_aa: CASNRVAGELFF
clone_size: NA; j_call: TRBJ2-7; v_call: TRBV6-5; d_call: NA; cdr3_nt: TGTGCCAGCAAACGGGACTTGACATACGAGCAGTACTTC; cdr3_aa: CASKRDLTYEQYF
clone_size: few; j_call: TRBJ2-2; v_call: TRBV5-1; d_call: TRBD1; cdr3_nt: TGCGCCAGCAGCCGACAGGGTGATCCCACCGGGGAGCTGTTTTTT; cdr3_aa: CASSRQGDPTGELFF
clone_size: NA; j_call: TRBJ2-3; v_call: TRBV29-1; d_call: NA; cdr3_nt: TGCAGCGTTGCCCCCAAAAGCACAGATACGCAGTATTTT; cdr3_aa: CSVAPKSTDTQYF
clone_size: NA; j_call: TRBJ1-6; v_call: TRBV6-2/TRBV6-3; d_call: NA; cdr3_nt: TGTGCCAGCAGTTCCGGTCGCTGGAATTCACCCCTCCACTTT; cdr3_aa: CASSSGRWNSPLHF
clone_size: few; j_call: TRBJ1-2; v_call: TRBV2; d_call: TRBD1; cdr3_nt: TGTGCCAGCAGTGGGGACGGACAGGGGGCGGCTGGCTACACCTTC; cdr3_aa: CASSGDGQGAAGYTF
clone_size: NA; j_call: TRBJ1-2; v_call: TRBV18; d_call: NA; cdr3_nt: TGTGCCAGCTCACTTCAGACTCCTCGCTATGGCTACACCTTC; cdr3_aa: CASSLQTPRYGYTF
clone_size: NA; j_call: TRBJ1-1; v_call: TRBV7-8; d_call: NA; cdr3_nt: TGTGCCAGCAAATGGGGGACAATTGACACTGAAGCTTTCTTT; cdr3_aa: CASKWGTIDTEAFF
clone_size: NA; j_call: TRBJ2-1; v_call: TRBV5-4; d_call: NA; cdr3_nt: TGTGCCAGCAGCCTAGGGACTCCTTCCTACAATGAGCAGTTCTTC; cdr3_aa: CASSLGTPSYNEQFF
clone_size: NA; j_call: TRBJ1-1; v_call: TRBV7-8; d_call: TRBD1; cdr3_nt: TGTGCCAGCAGCTTAGGTGTCAGGGGGGTGACTGAAGCTTTCTTT; cdr3_aa: CASSLGVRGVTEAFF
clone_size: NA; j_call: TRBJ2-5; v_call: TRBV2; d_call: NA; cdr3_nt: TGTGCCAGCAGTCGTCAAGAGACCCAGTACTTC; cdr3_aa: CASSRQETQYF